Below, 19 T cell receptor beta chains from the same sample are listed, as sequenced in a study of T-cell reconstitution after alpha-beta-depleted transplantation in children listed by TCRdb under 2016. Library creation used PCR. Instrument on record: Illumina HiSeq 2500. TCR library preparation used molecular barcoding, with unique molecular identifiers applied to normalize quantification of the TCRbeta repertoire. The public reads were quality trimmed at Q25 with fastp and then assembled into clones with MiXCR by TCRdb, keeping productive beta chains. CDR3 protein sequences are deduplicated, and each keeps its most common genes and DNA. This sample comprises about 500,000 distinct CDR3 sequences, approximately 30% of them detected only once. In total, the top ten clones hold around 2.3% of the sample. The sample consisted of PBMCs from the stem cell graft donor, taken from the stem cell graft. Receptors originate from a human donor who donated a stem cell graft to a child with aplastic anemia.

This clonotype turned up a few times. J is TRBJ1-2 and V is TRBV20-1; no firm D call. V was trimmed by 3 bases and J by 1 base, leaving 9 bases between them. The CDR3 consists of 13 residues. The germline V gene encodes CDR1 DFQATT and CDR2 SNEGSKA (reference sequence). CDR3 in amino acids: CSASPADNYGYTF. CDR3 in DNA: TGCAGTGCTAGTCCGGCAGATAACTATGGCTACACCTTC.

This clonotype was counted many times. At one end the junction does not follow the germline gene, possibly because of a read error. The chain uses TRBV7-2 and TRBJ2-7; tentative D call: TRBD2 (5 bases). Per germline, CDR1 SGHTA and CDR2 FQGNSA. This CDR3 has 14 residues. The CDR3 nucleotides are TGTGCCAGCAGTTTAGTTTCGGGATCCTACGAGCAGTACTTC. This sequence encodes CASSLVSGSYEQYF.

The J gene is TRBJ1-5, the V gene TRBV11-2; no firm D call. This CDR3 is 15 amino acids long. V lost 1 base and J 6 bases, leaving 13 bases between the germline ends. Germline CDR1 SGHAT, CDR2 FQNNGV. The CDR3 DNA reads TGTGCCAGCAGCTTAGGGAGCTCGGGCGGTCAGCCCCAGCATTTT. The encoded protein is CASSLGSSGGQPQHF.

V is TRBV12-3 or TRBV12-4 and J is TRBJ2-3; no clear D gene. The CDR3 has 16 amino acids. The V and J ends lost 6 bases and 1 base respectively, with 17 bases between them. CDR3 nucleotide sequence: TGTGCCAGCAGACCCATTAGTGGGTCTGGCACAGATACGCAGTATTTT. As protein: CASRPISGSGTDTQYF.

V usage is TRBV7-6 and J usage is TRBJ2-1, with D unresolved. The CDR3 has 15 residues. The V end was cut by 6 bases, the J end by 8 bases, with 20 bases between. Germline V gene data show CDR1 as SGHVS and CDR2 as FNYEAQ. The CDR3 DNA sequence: TGTGCCAGCAGATCCCCCTGCTTGGAACAGTATGAGCAGTTCTTC. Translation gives CASRSPCLEQYEQFF.

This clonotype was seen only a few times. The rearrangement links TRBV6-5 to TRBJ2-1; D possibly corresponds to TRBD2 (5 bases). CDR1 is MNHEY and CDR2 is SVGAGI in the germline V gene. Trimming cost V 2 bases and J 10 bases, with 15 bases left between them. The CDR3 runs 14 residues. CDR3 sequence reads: CASSYGTRKWEQFF. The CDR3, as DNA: TGTGCCAGCAGTTACGGCACTAGGAAGTGGGAGCAGTTCTTC.

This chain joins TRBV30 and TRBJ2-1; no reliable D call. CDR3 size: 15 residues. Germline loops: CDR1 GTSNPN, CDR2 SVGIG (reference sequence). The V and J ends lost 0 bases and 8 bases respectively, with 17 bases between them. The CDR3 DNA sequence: TGTGCCTGGAGTGTATCTGGAAACCTGTGGGATGAGCAGTTCTTC. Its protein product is CAWSVSGNLWDEQFF.

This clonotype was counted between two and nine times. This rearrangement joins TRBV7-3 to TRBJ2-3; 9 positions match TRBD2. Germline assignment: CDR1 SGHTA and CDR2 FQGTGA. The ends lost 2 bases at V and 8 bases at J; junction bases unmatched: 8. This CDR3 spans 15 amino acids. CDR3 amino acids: CASSLAGGLLGTQYF. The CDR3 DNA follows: TGTGCCAGCAGCTTAGCGGGAGGGCTTCTCGGTACGCAGTATTTT.

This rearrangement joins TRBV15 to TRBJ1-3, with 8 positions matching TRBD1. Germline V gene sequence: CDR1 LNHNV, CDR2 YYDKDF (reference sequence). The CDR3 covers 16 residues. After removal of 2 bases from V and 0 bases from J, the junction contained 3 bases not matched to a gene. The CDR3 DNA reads TGTGCCACCAGCAGACAGACAGGGGTCTCTGGAAACACCATATATTTT. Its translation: CATSRQTGVSGNTIYF. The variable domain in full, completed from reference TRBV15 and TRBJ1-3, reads DAMVIQNPRYQVTQFGKPVTLSCSQTLNHNVMYWYQQKSSQAPKLLFHYYDKDFNNEADTPDNFQSRRPNTSFCFLDIRSPGLGDTAMYLCATSRQTGVSGNTIYFGEGSWLTVV.

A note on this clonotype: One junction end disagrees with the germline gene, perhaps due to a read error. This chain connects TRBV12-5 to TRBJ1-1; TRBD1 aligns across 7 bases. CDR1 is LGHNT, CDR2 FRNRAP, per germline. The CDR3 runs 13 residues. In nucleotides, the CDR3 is TGTGCTAGTGCCCCGGGACAGAACGCTGAAGCTTTCTTT. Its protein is CASAPGQNAEAFF. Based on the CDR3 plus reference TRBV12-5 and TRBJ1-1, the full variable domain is DARVTQTPRHKVTEMGQEVTMRCQPILGHNTVFWYRQTMMQGLELLAYFRNRAPLDDSGMPKDRFSAEMPDATLATLKIQPSEPRDSAVYFCASAPGQNAEAFFGQGTRLTVV.

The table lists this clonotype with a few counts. As DNA, the CDR3 is TGTGCCAGCAGCTTCGCTCTGCCACGGACGAACACTGAAGCTTTCTTT. This gives the protein CASSFALPRTNTEAFF. The chain links TRBV5-4 to TRBJ1-1; D gene uncertain. The CDR3 has 16 residues. In germline, CDR1 is SGHNT, CDR2 YYREEE (reference sequence). V dropped 2 bases and J dropped 1 base, with 15 bases sitting between them.

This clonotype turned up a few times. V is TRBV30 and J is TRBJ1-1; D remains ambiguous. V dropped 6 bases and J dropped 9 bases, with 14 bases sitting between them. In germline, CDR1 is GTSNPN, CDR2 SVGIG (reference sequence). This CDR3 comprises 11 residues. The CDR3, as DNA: TGTGCCTGTAAAAACTACGGGAAAGCTTTCTTT. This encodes CACKNYGKAFF.

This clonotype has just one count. The CDR3 loop reads CASSFMGGEQFF. The DNA of the CDR3 is TGTGCCAGCAGCTTTATGGGAGGTGAGCAGTTCTTC. The rearrangement joins TRBV7-3 to TRBJ2-1, with a weak D call TRBD2 (6 bases). The germline CDR1 and CDR2 sequences are SGHTA and FQGTGA. CDR3 size: 12 residues. Trimming shortened V by 3 bases and J by 9 bases, and 9 bases separated the two germline ends.

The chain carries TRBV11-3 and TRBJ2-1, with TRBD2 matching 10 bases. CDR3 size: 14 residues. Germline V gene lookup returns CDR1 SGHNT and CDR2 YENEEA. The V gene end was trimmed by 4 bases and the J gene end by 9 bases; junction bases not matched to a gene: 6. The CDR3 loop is CASSSLAGVGEQFF. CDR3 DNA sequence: TGTGCCAGCAGCTCCCTAGCGGGAGTAGGTGAGCAGTTCTTC.

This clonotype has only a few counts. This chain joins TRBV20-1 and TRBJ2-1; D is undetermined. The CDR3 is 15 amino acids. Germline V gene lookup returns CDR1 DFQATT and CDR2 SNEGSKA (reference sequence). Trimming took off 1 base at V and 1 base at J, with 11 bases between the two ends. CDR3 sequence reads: CSARVGYDSYNEQFF. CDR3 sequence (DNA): TGCAGTGCTAGAGTTGGGTATGATTCCTACAATGAGCAGTTCTTC.

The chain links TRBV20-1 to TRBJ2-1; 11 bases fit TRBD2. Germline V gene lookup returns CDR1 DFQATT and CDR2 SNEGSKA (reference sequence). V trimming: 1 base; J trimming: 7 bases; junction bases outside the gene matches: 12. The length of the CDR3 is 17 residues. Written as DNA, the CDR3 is TGCAGTGCTAGAGTTTTTAGCGGGAGGGCCGGTATGAATGAGCAGTTCTTC. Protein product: CSARVFSGRAGMNEQFF.

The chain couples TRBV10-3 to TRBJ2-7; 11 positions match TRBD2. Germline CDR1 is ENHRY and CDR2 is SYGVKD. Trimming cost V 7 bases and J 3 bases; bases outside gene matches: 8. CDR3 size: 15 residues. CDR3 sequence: CAITTVGTSGYEQYF. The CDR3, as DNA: TGTGCCATCACTACTGTTGGGACTAGCGGCTACGAGCAGTACTTC.

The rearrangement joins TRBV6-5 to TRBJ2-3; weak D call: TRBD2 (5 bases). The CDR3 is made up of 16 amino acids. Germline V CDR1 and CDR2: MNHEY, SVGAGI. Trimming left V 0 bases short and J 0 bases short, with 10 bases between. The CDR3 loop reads CASSYSRRASTDTQYF. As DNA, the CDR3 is TGTGCCAGCAGTTACTCTAGGCGGGCAAGCACAGATACGCAGTATTTT.

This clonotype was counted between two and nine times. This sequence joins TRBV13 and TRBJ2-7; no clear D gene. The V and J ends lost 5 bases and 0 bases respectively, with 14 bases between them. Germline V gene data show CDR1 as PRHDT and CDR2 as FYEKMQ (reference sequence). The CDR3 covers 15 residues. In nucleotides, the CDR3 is TGTGCCAGCAGCCGCAGGCTTCTTAGCTCCTACGAGCAGTACTTC. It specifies CASSRRLLSSYEQYF.